These 18 T cell receptor beta chains share one sample of origin, sequenced in a study of shared clonotypes between healthy human individuals. Naivety among CD8 cells was defined by CD45RO negativity and positive CCR7 selection, thereby excluding terminally differentiated effector memory CD45RA+ cells. TCRdb's table, derived via immunoSEQ multiplex PCR, lists solely in-frame clones and lacks some. The sample shows about 820,000 clones, about 91% of them seen only once. The sequenced sample was naive CD8+ T cells sorted from blood. The receptors shown here come from a man younger than 45 in good health.

This clone has just one count. The chain combines TRBV30 with TRBJ1-1; D call uncertain. In germline, CDR1 is GTSNPN, CDR2 SVGIG (reference sequence). V was clipped by 3 bases and J by 2 bases, with 4 bases between them. The CDR3 runs 11 residues. The CDR3 sequence is CAWSINTEAFF. The DNA for the CDR3 is TGTGCCTGGAGCATCAACACTGAAGCTTTCTTT. The full variable domain, rest sourced from reference TRBV30 and TRBJ1-1, is SQTIHQWPATLVQPVGSPLSLECTVEGTSNPNLYWYRQAAGRGLQLLFYSVGIGQISSEVPQNLSASRPQDRQFILSSKKLLLSDSGFYLCAWSINTEAFFGQGTRLTVV.

This clone was seen only a few times. The CDR3 nucleotides read TGTGCCAGCAGTTTGGGCCGCCAGTACGAGCAGTACTTC. Translation: CASSLGRQYEQYF. This sequence joins TRBV28 and TRBJ2-7, with D unresolved. Trimming cost V 3 bases and J 4 bases, with 10 bases left between them. Germline V gene lookup returns CDR1 MDHEN and CDR2 SYDVKM. The CDR3 loop spans 13 amino acids.

The CDR3 DNA is TGTGCCAGCAGCTCCATGGGGCTAGCGTTCTACAATGAGCAGTTCTTC. Its protein is CASSSMGLAFYNEQFF. The chain employs TRBV5-5 and TRBJ2-1; possibly TRBD2 for D (6 bases). This CDR3 region has 16 residues. In germline, CDR1 is SGHKS, CDR2 YYEKEE (reference sequence). Trimming cost V 3 bases and J 3 bases, with 16 bases left between them.

V gene TRBV6-6 combines with J gene TRBJ1-4; a possible D gene is TRBD1 (6 bases). Trimming removed 6 bases at V and 8 bases at J, with 13 bases between. The CDR3 contains 13 residues. Germline V gene data show CDR1 as MNHNY and CDR2 as SVGAGI (reference sequence). CDR3 sequence (DNA): TGTGCCAGCAGACGCAGGGGAGGAGAAAAACTGTTTTTT. Translating it yields CASRRRGGEKLFF.

This chain links TRBV4-1 with TRBJ2-7, with D possibly being TRBD1 (6 bases). The CDR3 sequence is 15 residues long. CDR1 and CDR2 from the germline V gene are MGHRA and YSYEKL. Trimming pared 4 bases from V and 6 bases from J, leaving 19 bases between. Here the CDR3 DNA reads TGCGCCAGCAGCCCCCGGGACAACGTGCTGGGCGAGCAGTACTTC. This encodes CASSPRDNVLGEQYF.

The DNA for the CDR3 is TGCAGCGTTGATCTAGGATCGGGGACCGGGGAGCTGTTTTTT. Its protein product is CSVDLGSGTGELFF. The gene calls are TRBV29-1 and TRBJ2-2; a weak D match, TRBD2 (5 bases). Germline-derived CDR1 and CDR2 are SQVTM and ANQGSEA. CDR3 size: 14 residues. Trimming removed 3 bases from V and 5 bases from J, with 13 bases in between.

V gene TRBV29-1 combines with J gene TRBJ2-3; D not certain. Germline V lookup: CDR1 SQVTM, CDR2 ANQGSEA. Between the trimmed V and J ends, which lost 7 bases and 2 bases, there was a span of 13 bases. CDR3 size: 13 residues. The CDR3 is CSAVPATTDTQYF. Written as DNA, the CDR3 is TGCAGCGCCGTCCCGGCCACCACAGATACGCAGTATTTT.

The rearrangement joins TRBV19 to TRBJ2-7; 7 bases are a match to TRBD1. CDR3 length equals 15 residues. CDR1 and CDR2 (germline): LNHDA, SQIVND (reference sequence). Trimming removed 4 bases from V and 4 bases from J; junction bases left unmatched: 10. The CDR3 DNA is TGTGCCAGTAGTACACAGGGGATCTCCCTTTACGAGCAGTACTTC. Protein sequence: CASSTQGISLYEQYF. The complete variable domain, with remaining parts taken from reference TRBV19 and TRBJ2-7, reads DGGITQSPKYLFRKEGQNVTLSCEQNLNHDAMYWYRQDPGQGLRLIYYSQIVNDFQKGDIAEGYSVSREKKESFPLTVTSAQKNPTAFYLCASSTQGISLYEQYFGPGTRLTVT.

This rearrangement joins TRBV9 to TRBJ2-1, with D perhaps matching TRBD1 or TRBD2 (6 bases each). CDR3 length: 17 amino acids. Trimming stripped 4 bases from V and 0 bases from J, with 17 bases between. Germline V gene data show CDR1 as SGDLS and CDR2 as YYNGEE. CDR3 protein: CASSHLLGGSSYNEQFF. DNA for the CDR3: TGTGCCAGCAGCCATCTTTTGGGGGGCAGCTCCTACAATGAGCAGTTCTTC.

A remark on this clone: Other DNA sequences of this sample code for an identical CDR3. The chain is built from TRBV11-2 and TRBJ2-7, with 11 positions matching TRBD1. The CDR3 runs to 14 residues. The V gene end was trimmed by 4 bases and the J gene end by 3 bases; junction bases not matched to a gene: 2. Germline-derived CDR1 and CDR2 are SGHAT and FQNNGV. The CDR3 reads CASSSGQGGYEQYF. In DNA, the CDR3 is TGTGCCAGCAGCTCGGGACAGGGGGGCTACGAGCAGTACTTC. The whole variable domain, filled in from reference TRBV11-2 and TRBJ2-7, reads EAGVAQSPRYKIIEKRQSVAFWCNPISGHATLYWYQQILGQGPKLLIQFQNNGVVDDSQLPKDRFSAERLKGVDSTLKIQPAKLEDSAVYLCASSSGQGGYEQYFGPGTRLTVT.

J is TRBJ2-7 and V is TRBV11-3; 12 bases match TRBD2. Trimming removed 4 bases from V and 4 bases from J; junction bases left unmatched: 5. CDR1 and CDR2 (germline): SGHNT, YENEEA. The CDR3 extends over 15 amino acids. This CDR3 is CASSSTSGSSYEQYF. The CDR3 bases are TGTGCCAGCAGCTCGACTAGCGGGAGTAGTTACGAGCAGTACTTC.

The gene calls are TRBV2 and TRBJ1-3; possible D gene TRBD1, 5 bases. Trimming took 7 bases from V and 0 from J, leaving 13 bases between them. Germline-derived CDR1 and CDR2 are SNHLY and FYNNEI. The CDR3 is made up of 15 amino acids. The CDR3 sequence: CASTIQASSGNTIYF. CDR3 DNA sequence: TGTGCCAGCACCATACAGGCGAGCTCTGGAAACACCATATATTTT.

The chain is built from TRBV19 and TRBJ2-1, with 7 bases matching TRBD2. Losses at the gene ends were 10 bases for V and 0 bases for J; bases not matched to a gene: 12. There are 16 residues in the CDR3. Germline loops: CDR1 LNHDA, CDR2 SQIVND (reference sequence). The CDR3 reads CATLGLGGSSYNEQFF. The CDR3 coding sequence is TGTGCCACCCTAGGCTTAGGCGGGAGCTCCTACAATGAGCAGTTCTTC.

The chain employs TRBV6-6 and TRBJ1-4; 8 bases align to TRBD1. The CDR3 contains 15 residues. V was pared by 0 bases and J by 5 bases, with 2 bases of the junction left unmatched. Germline CDR1 reads MNHNY; CDR2 reads SVGAGI (reference sequence). CDR3 protein: CASSYSNRGNEKLFF. In nucleotides, the CDR3 is TGTGCCAGCAGTTACTCGAACAGGGGGAATGAAAAACTGTTTTTT.

The chain's CDR3 is CASSDALNEQFF. Written as DNA, the CDR3 is TGTGCCAGCAGCGACGCCCTCAATGAGCAGTTCTTC. The V and J genes are TRBV6-6 and TRBJ2-1, with unresolved D. The CDR3 is 12 amino acids. The germline gives CDR1 MNHNY, CDR2 SVGAGI (reference sequence). The germline V and J ends were trimmed by 6 bases and 6 bases, with 9 bases remaining between them.

CDR3: CASSEDRSAGANVLTF. CDR3 nucleotides: TGTGCCAGCAGTGAAGACAGGTCGGCTGGGGCCAACGTCCTGACTTTC. The chain is built from TRBV9 and TRBJ2-6; possible D gene TRBD1, 6 bases. Trimming removed 5 bases from V and 2 bases from J, with 14 bases in between. The CDR3 has 16 amino acids. In germline, CDR1 is SGDLS, CDR2 YYNGEE.

The J gene is TRBJ2-7, the V gene TRBV7-2; 11 positions match TRBD2. The V gene's germline CDR1 is SGHTA and CDR2 FQGNSA. This CDR3 is 16 amino acids long. With V trimmed by 1 base and J by 4 bases, 6 bases remained unmatched. CDR3 DNA: TGTGCCAGCAGCTTAGAGGTAGCGGGAGGGAATTACGAGCAGTACTTC. This encodes CASSLEVAGGNYEQYF.

The chain recombines TRBV27 with TRBJ2-1; D ambiguous. Germline CDR1 is MNHEY and CDR2 is SMNVEV (reference sequence). Between the trimmed V and J ends, which lost 1 base and 10 bases, there was a span of 14 bases. The CDR3 consists of 14 residues. The CDR3 nucleotides are TGTGCCAGCAGTTTATTATCTAGTCTGGACGAGCAGTTCTTC. Its translation: CASSLLSSLDEQFF.